This TCR beta chain is drawn from a study of identical twins. As for this clonotype: The antigen is undetermined.

The donors were all healthy and Caucasian. TCRdb recomputed calls from the 5' RACE reads with MiXCR, one row per CDR3 protein. This sample has hundreds of thousands of distinct CDR3 sequences, with approximately 20% found just once. With 5 bases removed from V and 6 bases from J, the gap between germline ends came to 21 bases. The CDR3 totals 16 residues. Germline CDR1 is SGHVS and CDR2 is FQNEAQ. General study points: Twin pairs had excess sharing that was weaker in beta out-of-frame sequences.

Separately, the same data were catalogued under a study of yellow fever vaccine responses in identical twins.

This chain joins TRBV7-8 and TRBJ2-3, with D perhaps TRBD2 (5 bases). The clonotype was recovered from a woman under 30 in good health. Sequenced: CD4+ T cells sorted from blood. CDR3: CASSPGGRGPQDTQYF. For the CDR3, the DNA is TGTGCCAGCAGCCCCGGCGGGCGCGGCCCCCAGGATACGCAGTATTTT.